The 14 T cell receptor beta chains below all came from one sample that was sequenced in a study of control samples from healthy donors and cancer patients. Repertoires were generated with immunoSEQ multiplex PCR, while TCRdb's copy carries only in-frame clones and drops some. The sample shows some 130,000 clones, roughly 90% of them seen only once. The sequenced material came from blood. The receptors originated from a woman aged 50 to 65 in good health.

V usage is TRBV28 and J usage is TRBJ2-7; TRBD1 might be the D (6 bases). The V end was cut by 4 bases, the J end by 6 bases, with 19 bases between. Germline V lookup: CDR1 MDHEN, CDR2 SYDVKM. This CDR3 comprises 15 residues. The CDR3 nucleotides are TGTGCCAGCAGTTCACCACAGGGTCCCAAATCCGAGCAGTACTTC. Residues: CASSSPQGPKSEQYF. Complete variable domain (other parts from reference TRBV28 and TRBJ2-7): DVKVTQSSRYLVKRTGEKVFLECVQDMDHENMFWYRQDPGLGLRLIYFSYDVKMKEKGDIPEGYSVSREKKERFSLILESASTNQTSMYLCASSSPQGPKSEQYFGPGTRLTVT.

This chain connects TRBV9 to TRBJ1-6; TRBD1 might be the D (5 bases). The CDR3 length is 15 residues. V lost 0 bases, J lost 8 bases, and 12 bases lay in between. The germline gives CDR1 SGDLS, CDR2 YYNGEE. The CDR3 sequence is CASSVEATADSPLHF. The CDR3 DNA reads as TGTGCCAGCAGCGTAGAAGCGACAGCAGATTCACCCCTCCACTTT.

The chain joins TRBV27 to TRBJ2-3; TRBD1 or TRBD2 may be the D gene (5 bases each). V was clipped by 0 bases and J by 6 bases, with 16 bases between them. This CDR3 comprises 16 residues. Germline CDR1 reads MNHEY; CDR2 reads SMNVEV (reference sequence). CDR3: CASSLSIALGEDTQYF. The CDR3 nucleotides read TGTGCCAGCAGTTTATCGATTGCACTAGGGGAGGATACGCAGTATTTT.

The V gene is TRBV20-1, the J gene TRBJ1-5; no clear D gene. The V gene lost 3 bases and the J gene lost 0 bases, with 3 bases spanning the gap. The length of the CDR3 is 12 residues. The V gene's germline CDR1 is DFQATT and CDR2 SNEGSKA (reference sequence). The CDR3 region has the DNA TGCAGTGCTAGTGGTAGCAATCAGCCCCAGCATTTT. Its translation is CSASGSNQPQHF.

The rearrangement uses TRBV30 and TRBJ1-1, with unresolved D. The CDR3 has 13 residues. The V gene's germline CDR1 is GTSNPN and CDR2 SVGIG (reference sequence). V was trimmed by 4 bases and J by 1 base, leaving 10 bases between them. The CDR3 reads CAWTINRNTEAFF. CDR3 nucleotide sequence: TGTGCCTGGACAATAAACAGGAACACTGAAGCTTTCTTT.

The gene calls are TRBV19 and TRBJ1-1, with a weak D call TRBD1 (5 bases). The CDR3 covers 14 residues. Germline-derived CDR1 and CDR2 are LNHDA and SQIVND (reference sequence). Trimming stripped 6 bases from V and 3 bases from J, with 14 bases between. CDR3 loop: CASSPRRDYTEAFF. The CDR3 DNA follows: TGTGCCAGTAGCCCTAGGCGGGACTACACTGAAGCTTTCTTT. Full variable domain (missing parts from reference TRBV19 and TRBJ1-1): DGGITQSPKYLFRKEGQNVTLSCEQNLNHDAMYWYRQDPGQGLRLIYYSQIVNDFQKGDIAEGYSVSREKKESFPLTVTSAQKNPTAFYLCASSPRRDYTEAFFGQGTRLTVV.

The rearrangement links TRBV2 to TRBJ1-5; TRBD1 is a possible D gene (6 bases). Germline assignment: CDR1 SNHLY and CDR2 FYNNEI. V was cut by 0 bases and J by 6 bases, with 12 bases left in between. The CDR3 is 15 residues long. The CDR3 region is CASSEAGQGSQPQHF. Here the CDR3 DNA reads TGTGCCAGCAGTGAAGCCGGGCAGGGGAGTCAGCCCCAGCATTTT.

The chain uses TRBV5-6 and TRBJ1-2; weak D call: TRBD1 (6 bases). CDR1 SGHDT and CDR2 YYEEEE come from the germline V gene. The CDR3 is made up of 17 amino acids. Deletions cut 0 bases from V and 2 bases from J, with 17 bases between. The CDR3 protein is CASSLEDSRPTNYGYTF. CDR3 DNA: TGTGCCAGCAGCTTGGAGGACAGCCGCCCTACAAACTATGGCTACACCTTC.

The J gene is TRBJ2-1, the V gene TRBV3-1 (or the pseudogene TRBV3-2); 7 bases are shared with TRBD2. CDR1 LGHDT and CDR2 YNNKEL come from the germline V gene (reference sequence). V lost 4 bases and J lost 15; bases outside the gene matches: 15. The length of the CDR3 is 14 residues. CDR3 nucleotide sequence: TGTGCCAGCAGCCCCATGGGCGGGAGATCGAGGCGGTTCTTC. As protein: CASSPMGGRSRRFF.

In its sample, this clone was seen once. This chain uses TRBV6-1 with TRBJ1-1; no firm D call. The V gene lost 2 bases and the J gene lost 1 base, with 11 bases spanning the gap. Germline loops: CDR1 MNHNS, CDR2 SASEGT. The CDR3 loop spans 15 amino acids. In DNA, the CDR3 is TGTGCCAGCAGTGAAATTGAGGTACCGAACACTGAAGCTTTCTTT. Translating it yields CASSEIEVPNTEAFF.

V is TRBV18 and J is TRBJ2-3; weak D call: TRBD1 (6 bases). With 3 bases removed from V and 0 bases from J, the gap between germline ends came to 10 bases. Per germline, CDR1 KGHSH and CDR2 LQKENI. The CDR3 loop spans 15 amino acids. The CDR3 region is CASSPMDSSTDTQYF. In nucleotides, the CDR3 is TGTGCCAGCTCACCGATGGACAGTAGCACAGATACGCAGTATTTT.

In DNA, the CDR3 is TGTGCCAGCAACATAACGTGTGGGGACCGAGAATCTGGAAACACCATATATTTT. Residues: CASNITCGDRESGNTIYF. V gene TRBV21-1 combines with J gene TRBJ1-3. TRBV21-1 represents a pseudogene. The CDR3 spans 18 residues.

This clone was detected once. The gene calls are TRBV16 and TRBJ1-2; D gene unclear. The V end lost 0 bases, the J end lost 5 bases, and 7 bases lay between the germline ends. The CDR3 spans 13 residues. CDR1 is KGHSY and CDR2 is FQNENV in the germline V gene. The CDR3, as DNA: TGTGCCAGCAGCCAATCGAGTGGGTATGGCTACACCTTC. Protein sequence: CASSQSSGYGYTF.

The chain carries TRBV13 and TRBJ1-4, with unresolved D. Germline V gives CDR1 PRHDT, CDR2 FYEKMQ (reference sequence). V lost 5 bases and J lost 7, with 17 bases in between. The CDR3 has 15 residues. CDR3 in amino acids: CASSLRRHSGEKLFF. Written as DNA, the CDR3 is TGTGCCAGCAGCCTTAGAAGACACTCGGGTGAAAAACTGTTTTTT.